What follows are 12 T cell receptor beta chains derived from one specimen sequenced in a study of OX40 agonist ivuxolimab in advanced cancers. The library was generated by the immunoSEQ multiplex PCR assay. TCRdb provides this immuneACCESS table in a form limited to in-frame rearrangements. Some clones are lacking; in checked studies, under half of them reflect an unresolved V gene, and why the rest are absent is not known. In all, the sample holds about 63,000 clones, and 80% to 90% of those were seen once. The biggest ten clones account for approximately 10% of the sample. Source: CD4+ or CD8+ T cells sorted from blood, taken in a trial of the OX40 agonist ivuxolimab. The receptors shown here come from an adult with an advanced solid tumor such as melanoma, head and neck, liver or kidney cancer.

V is TRBV28 and J is TRBJ1-2, with TRBD1 matching over 9 bases. Per germline, CDR1 MDHEN and CDR2 SYDVKM. This CDR3 has 15 amino acids. The V segment lost 5 bases and the J segment 3 bases; nucleotides outside the gene matches: 7. CDR3 residues: CASSPGTGNYYGYTF. Here the CDR3 DNA reads TGTGCCAGCAGTCCGGGGACAGGGAACTACTATGGCTACACCTTC.

CDR3 in DNA: TGTGCCAGCAGCTTAGAGCTGGGACAAGAGACCCAGTACTTC. As protein: CASSLELGQETQYF. This rearrangement joins TRBV11-2 to TRBJ2-5; D not certain. From germline, CDR1 is SGHAT and CDR2 FQNNGV. This CDR3 is 14 amino acids long. The germline V and J ends were trimmed by 0 bases and 2 bases, with 7 bases remaining between them.

This clone showed up just once. The chain joins TRBV7-9 to TRBJ1-2; D uncertain. CDR1 and CDR2 from the germline V gene are SEHNR and FQNEAQ (reference sequence). V lost 1 base, J lost 4 bases, and 10 bases lay in between. There are 14 residues in the CDR3. CDR3 bases: TGTGCCAGCAGCTTAGAGACACCCTTCTATGGCTACACCTTC. Translated, it gives CASSLETPFYGYTF.

The chain carries TRBV7-9 and TRBJ1-5; 8 bases are shared with TRBD1. Germline V CDR1 and CDR2: SEHNR, FQNEAQ (reference sequence). V was clipped by 5 bases and J by 5 bases; unmatched bases: 2. This CDR3 contains 13 residues. The CDR3 sequence: CASSLQGDQPQHF. Written as DNA, the CDR3 is TGTGCCAGCAGCCTACAGGGGGATCAGCCCCAGCATTTT.

This chain uses TRBV29-1 with TRBJ2-5; perhaps TRBD2 as D (5 bases). Germline CDR1 reads SQVTM; CDR2 reads ANQGSEA. This CDR3 is 12 amino acids long. Trimming pared 6 bases from V and 3 bases from J, leaving 11 bases between. This chain's CDR3 is CSVTGIEETQYF. DNA of the CDR3: TGCAGCGTCACCGGGATCGAAGAGACCCAGTACTTC.

J is TRBJ1-2 and V is TRBV6-5, with a tentative D call TRBD1 (6 bases). Trimming took off 5 bases at V and 4 bases at J, with 17 bases between the two ends. CDR1 is MNHEY and CDR2 is SVGAGI in the germline V gene. This CDR3 region has 15 residues. The CDR3 region is CASSPGAPRTYGYTF. DNA of the CDR3: TGTGCCAGCAGTCCGGGGGCCCCCCGGACCTATGGCTACACCTTC.

The chain carries TRBV21-1 and TRBJ1-5. TRBV21-1 corresponds to a pseudogene. The CDR3 runs 19 residues. CDR3: CASSKSRQGGRYSNQPQHF. The CDR3 DNA follows: TGTGCCAGCAGCAAATCCCGACAGGGCGGGAGATATAGCAATCAGCCCCAGCATTTT.

This clone was recorded only once. The chain recombines TRBV6-5 with TRBJ2-3; D remains unclear. Germline V gene lookup returns CDR1 MNHEY and CDR2 SVGAGI. The germline V and J ends were trimmed by 8 bases and 2 bases, with 11 bases remaining between them. The CDR3 has 13 residues. The CDR3 DNA reads as TGTGCCAGCTTTCGGGCCCACACAGATACGCAGTATTTT. Translated: CASFRAHTDTQYF.

The chain links TRBV5-4 to TRBJ2-1; D gene uncertain. CDR3 size: 14 residues. Germline CDR1 is SGHNT and CDR2 is YYREEE (reference sequence). Trimming removed 2 bases at V and 2 bases at J, with 8 bases between. The CDR3 bases are TGTGCCAGCAGCTTACCTGGGACCTACAATGAGCAGTTCTTC. Translated: CASSLPGTYNEQFF. The full variable domain, in which reference TRBV5-4 and TRBJ2-1 provide the parts outside the CDR3, is ETGVTQSPTHLIKTRGQQVTLRCSSQSGHNTVSWYQQALGQGPQFIFQYYREEENGRGNFPPRFSGLQFPNYSSELNVNALELDDSALYLCASSLPGTYNEQFFGPGTRLTVL.

V and J are TRBV15 and TRBJ1-5; 9 nucleotides match TRBD1. Germline V CDR1 and CDR2: LNHNV, YYDKDF (reference sequence). Trimming cost V 8 bases and J 4 bases; bases outside gene matches: 9. This CDR3 spans 15 amino acids. In nucleotides, the CDR3 is TGTGCCACCCGATTTGGGGACAGGGAGAATCAGCCCCAGCATTTT. Its protein product is CATRFGDRENQPQHF.

The rearrangement uses TRBV6-6 and TRBJ1-3, with a possible D match to TRBD1 (6 bases). CDR3 length: 16 amino acids. Germline V lookup: CDR1 MNHNY, CDR2 SVGAGI (reference sequence). V lost 6 bases to trimming and J lost 0 bases, with 15 bases between them. The CDR3 is CASSLLQGLSGNTIYF. CDR3 coding DNA: TGTGCCAGCAGCCTTTTACAGGGACTCTCTGGAAACACCATATATTTT.

J is TRBJ1-6 and V is TRBV7-9, with D possibly TRBD1 on 5 matching bases. Trimming took 2 bases from V and 11 from J, leaving 16 bases between them. CDR3 length: 15 amino acids. Germline V lookup: CDR1 SEHNR, CDR2 FQNEAQ (reference sequence). The CDR3 protein is CASSLSAGPGAPLHF. DNA for the CDR3: TGTGCCAGCAGCTTATCGGCAGGGCCGGGTGCACCCCTCCACTTT.